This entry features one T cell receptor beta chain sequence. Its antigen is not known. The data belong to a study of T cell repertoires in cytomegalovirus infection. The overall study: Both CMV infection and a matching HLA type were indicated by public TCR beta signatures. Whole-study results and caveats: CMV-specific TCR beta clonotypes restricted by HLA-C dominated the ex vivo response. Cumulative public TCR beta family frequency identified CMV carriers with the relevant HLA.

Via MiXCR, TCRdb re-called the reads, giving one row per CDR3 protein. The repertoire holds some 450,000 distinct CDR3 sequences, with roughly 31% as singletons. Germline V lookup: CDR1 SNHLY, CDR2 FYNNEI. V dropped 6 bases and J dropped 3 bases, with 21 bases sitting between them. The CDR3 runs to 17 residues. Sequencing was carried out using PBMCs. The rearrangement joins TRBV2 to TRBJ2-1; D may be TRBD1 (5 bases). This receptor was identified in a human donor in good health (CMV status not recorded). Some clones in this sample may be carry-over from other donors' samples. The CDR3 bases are TGTGCCAGCAGAACAAACCGTCAGGGTCGTGGCTACAATGAGCAGTTCTTC. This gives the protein CASRTNRQGRGYNEQFF. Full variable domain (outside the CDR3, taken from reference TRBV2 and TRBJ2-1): EPEVTQTPSHQVTQMGQEVILRCVPISNHLYFYWYRQILGQKVEFLVSFYNNEISEKSEIFDDQFSVERPDGSNFTLKIRSTKLEDSAMYFCASRTNRQGRGYNEQFFGPGTRLTVL.